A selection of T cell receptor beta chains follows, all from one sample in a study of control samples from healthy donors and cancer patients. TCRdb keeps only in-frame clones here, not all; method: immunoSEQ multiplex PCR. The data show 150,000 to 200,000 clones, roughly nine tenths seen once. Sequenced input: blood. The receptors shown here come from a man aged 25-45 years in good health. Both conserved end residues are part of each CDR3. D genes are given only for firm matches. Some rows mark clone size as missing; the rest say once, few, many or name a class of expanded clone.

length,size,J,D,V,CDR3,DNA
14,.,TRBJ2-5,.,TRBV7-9,CASSLGQIQETQYF,TGTGCCAGCAGCTTAGGGCAGATACAAGAGACCCAGTACTTC
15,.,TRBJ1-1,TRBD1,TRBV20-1,CSASLDRARYTEAFF,TGCAGTGCTAGTCTCGACAGGGCTAGATACACTGAAGCTTTCTTT
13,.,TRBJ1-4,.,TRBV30,CAWSVQDGGKLFF,TGTGCCTGGAGTGTACAAGACGGGGGAAAACTGTTTTTT
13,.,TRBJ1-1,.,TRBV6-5,CASSRPPSTEAFF,TGTGCCAGCAGTCGACCCCCGAGCACTGAAGCTTTCTTT
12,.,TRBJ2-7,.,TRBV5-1,CASSFGGYEQYF,TGCGCCAGCAGCTTTGGTGGATACGAGCAGTACTTC
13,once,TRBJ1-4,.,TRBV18,CASSPLLEGELFF,TGTGCCAGCTCACCATTGCTAGAGGGGGAACTGTTTTTT
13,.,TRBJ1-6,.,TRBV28,CASSSGGNSPLHF,TGTGCCAGCAGTTCGGGGGGAAATTCACCCCTCCACTTT
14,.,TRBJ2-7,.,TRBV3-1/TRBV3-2,CASSQAQSSYEQYF,TGTGCCAGCAGCCAAGCTCAGAGCTCCTACGAGCAGTACTTC
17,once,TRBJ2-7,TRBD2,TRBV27,CASKQGSLAGVGGEQYF,TGTGCCAGCAAGCAAGGGAGTTTAGCGGGAGTGGGGGGTGAGCAGTACTTC
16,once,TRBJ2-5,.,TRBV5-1,CASSLDFGGLQETQYF,TGCGCCAGCAGCTTGGACTTCGGGGGCCTTCAAGAGACCCAGTACTTC
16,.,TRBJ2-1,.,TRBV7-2,CASSTTRLVAYNEQFF,TGTGCCAGCAGCACGACTAGGTTAGTGGCCTACAATGAGCAGTTCTTC
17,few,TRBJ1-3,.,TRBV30,CAWSREWKALIGNTIYF,TGTGCCTGGAGTCGGGAGTGGAAGGCCCTAATTGGAAACACCATATATTTT
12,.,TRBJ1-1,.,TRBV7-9,CASSPRQTEAFF,TGTGCCAGCAGCCCGAGGCAGACTGAAGCTTTCTTT
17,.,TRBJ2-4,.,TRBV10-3,CAISESIRALAKNIQYF,TGTGCCATCAGTGAGTCTATTAGGGCTCTAGCCAAAAACATTCAGTACTTC
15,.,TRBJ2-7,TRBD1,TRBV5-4,CASSATGGVLGEQYF,TGTGCCAGCAGCGCCACAGGGGGCGTGTTGGGAGAGCAGTACTTC
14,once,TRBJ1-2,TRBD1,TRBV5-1,CASSLGQGFYGYTF,TGCGCCAGCAGCTTAGGACAGGGGTTCTATGGCTACACCTTC
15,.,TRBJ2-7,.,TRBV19,CASSIEQTGFYEQYF,TGTGCCAGTAGTATAGAGCAAACAGGGTTTTACGAGCAGTACTTC
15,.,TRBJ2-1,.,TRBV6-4,CASSEQRSSYNEQFF,TGTGCCAGCAGTGAACAGCGTAGCTCCTACAATGAGCAGTTCTTC
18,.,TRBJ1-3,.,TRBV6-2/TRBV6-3,CASSYGWDTTYGGNTIYF,TGTGCCAGCAGTTACGGTTGGGACACCACCTATGGAGGAAACACCATATATTTT
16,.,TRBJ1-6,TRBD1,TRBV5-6,CASSADRGLTNSPLHF,TGTGCCAGCAGCGCAGACAGGGGACTTACTAATTCACCCCTCCACTTT
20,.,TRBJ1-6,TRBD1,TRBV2,CASSEESGTGEASYNSPLHF,TGTGCCAGCAGTGAGGAATCCGGGACAGGGGAGGCCTCCTATAATTCACCCCTCCACTTT
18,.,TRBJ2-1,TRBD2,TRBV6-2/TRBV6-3,CASSLLGLASSSYNEQFF,TGTGCCAGCAGCCTGTTGGGACTAGCCTCCAGCTCCTACAATGAGCAGTTCTTC
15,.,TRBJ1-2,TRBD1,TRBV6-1,CASSETGTGGGGYTF,TGTGCCAGCAGTGAAACTGGGACAGGGGGGGGAGGCTACACCTTC
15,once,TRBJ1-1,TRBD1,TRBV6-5,CASSLRDRLHTEAFF,TGTGCCAGCAGTCTCCGGGACAGGTTGCACACTGAAGCTTTCTTT
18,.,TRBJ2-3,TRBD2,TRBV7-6,CASSLEPLWAGATDTQYF,TGTGCCAGCAGCTTAGAGCCGTTATGGGCGGGAGCGACAGATACGCAGTATTTT
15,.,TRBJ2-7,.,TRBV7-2,CASSLARYAGGRQYF,TGTGCCAGCAGCTTAGCAAGATACGCAGGGGGGAGGCAGTACTTC
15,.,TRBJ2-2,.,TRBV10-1,CASSEGVVNTGELFF,TGCGCCAGCAGTGAGGGGGTCGTGAACACCGGGGAGCTGTTTTTT
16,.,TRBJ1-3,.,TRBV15,CATSRDDVRSGNTIYF,TGTGCCACCAGCAGAGATGACGTGAGATCTGGAAACACCATATATTTT
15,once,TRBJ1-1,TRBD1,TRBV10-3,CAISEEQGANTEAFF,TGTGCCATCAGTGAGGAACAGGGGGCCAACACTGAAGCTTTCTTT
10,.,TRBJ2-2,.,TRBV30,CAYGWRELFF,TGTGCCTATGGATGGCGGGAGCTGTTTTTT
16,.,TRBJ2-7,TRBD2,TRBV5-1,CASSSPPGREVDEQYF,TGCGCCAGCAGCTCCCCTCCGGGACGGGAGGTGGACGAGCAGTACTTC
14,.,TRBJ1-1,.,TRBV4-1,CASSQGGGYTEAFF,TGCGCCAGCAGCCAAGGGGGGGGGTACACTGAAGCTTTCTTT
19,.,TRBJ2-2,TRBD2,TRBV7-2,CALLSPGTSGPLGPGELFF,TGTGCCCTCCTCAGCCCCGGGACTAGCGGGCCATTAGGGCCCGGGGAGCTGTTTTTT
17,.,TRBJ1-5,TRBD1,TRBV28,CASSPPGQGVRNQPQHF,TGTGCCAGCAGCCCTCCGGGACAGGGGGTGCGCAATCAGCCCCAGCATTTT
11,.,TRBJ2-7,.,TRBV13,CASSLGGEQYF,TGTGCCAGCAGCTTAGGCGGCGAGCAGTACTTC